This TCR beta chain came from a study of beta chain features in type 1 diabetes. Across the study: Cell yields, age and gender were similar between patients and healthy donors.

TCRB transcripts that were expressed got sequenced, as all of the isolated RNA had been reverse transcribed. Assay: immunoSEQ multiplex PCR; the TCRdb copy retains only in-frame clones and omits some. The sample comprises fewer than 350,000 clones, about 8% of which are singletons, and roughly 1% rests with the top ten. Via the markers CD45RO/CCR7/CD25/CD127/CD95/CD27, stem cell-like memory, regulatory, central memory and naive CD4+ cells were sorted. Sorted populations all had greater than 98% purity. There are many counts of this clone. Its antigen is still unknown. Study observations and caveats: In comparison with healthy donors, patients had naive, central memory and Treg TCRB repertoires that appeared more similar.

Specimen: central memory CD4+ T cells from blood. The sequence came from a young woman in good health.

The CDR3 bases are TGTGCCAGCAGTCAGCCCGCAGATACGCAGTATTTT. Its translation: CASSQPADTQYF. The chain combines TRBV27 with TRBJ2-3; D call uncertain. This CDR3 is built from 12 residues. V gave up 5 bases and J gave up 4 bases, with 7 bases separating them. Germline values: CDR1 MNHEY, CDR2 SMNVEV (reference sequence).